The 29 T cell receptor beta chains below come from one sample, sequenced in a study of blood T cell repertoires in COVID-19. Libraries were prepared by immunoSEQ multiplex PCR; TCRdb keeps only in-frame clonotypes and omits some of them. The sample lists about 250,000 clones; 70% to 90% were seen once. The sample taken for sequencing was peripheral blood. These receptors all come from a man younger than 35 with active or convalescent COVID-19.

This chain joins TRBV5-1 and TRBJ2-2; 12 bases agree with TRBD2. The CDR3 length is 16 residues. Losses at the gene ends were 4 bases for V and 4 bases for J; bases not matched to a gene: 5. The V gene's germline CDR1 is SGHRS and CDR2 YFSETQ. The CDR3 bases are TGCGCCAGCAGCACCACTAGCGGGAGGATCACCGGGGAGCTGTTTTTT. The encoded protein is CASSTTSGRITGELFF.

This clone has only a few counts. The CDR3 loop reads CASSDPGGTNEKLFF. The CDR3 DNA follows: TGCGCCAGCAGCGATCCAGGGGGAACGAATGAAAAACTGTTTTTT. The rearrangement joins TRBV5-1 to TRBJ1-4, with TRBD1 matching over 7 bases. This CDR3 is built from 15 residues. CDR1 is SGHRS and CDR2 is YFSETQ in the germline V gene. J gave up 5 bases and V 4 bases, and 8 bases lay outside the gene matches.

V and J are TRBV29-1 and TRBJ1-2, with a tentative D call TRBD1 (6 bases). V dropped 3 bases and J dropped 1 base, with 6 bases sitting between them. The CDR3 contains 12 residues. The germline V gene has CDR1 SQVTM and CDR2 ANQGSEA. CDR3 bases: TGCAGCGTTGACAGGGGTAACTATGGCTACACCTTC. Translated, it gives CSVDRGNYGYTF.

The chain recombines TRBV7-7 with TRBJ2-4; 8 nucleotides line up with TRBD2. Trimming removed 2 bases from V and 7 bases from J; junction bases left unmatched: 4. CDR3 size: 14 residues. Per the germline V gene, CDR1 is SSHAT and CDR2 is FNYEAQ (reference sequence). The CDR3 sequence: CASSLYGRENIQYF. The DNA of the CDR3 is TGTGCCAGCAGCTTATACGGGAGGGAGAACATTCAGTACTTC.

The DNA of the CDR3 is TGTGCCAGCAGCTTAGGTACTAGCGGGAGAACCGGGGAGCTGTTTTTT. The encoded protein is CASSLGTSGRTGELFF. This chain connects TRBV7-9 to TRBJ2-2, with 11 bases fitting TRBD2. CDR3 length equals 16 residues. CDR1 SEHNR and CDR2 FQNEAQ come from the germline V gene (reference sequence). V was clipped by 1 base and J by 5 bases; unmatched bases: 3.

This clone was observed a handful of times. The chain is built from TRBV7-2 and TRBJ1-1; D is undetermined. CDR1 SGHTA and CDR2 FQGNSA come from the germline V gene. The CDR3 sequence is 17 residues long. V shed 4 bases and J shed 4 bases, with 22 bases lying between them. CDR3 coding DNA: TGTGCCAGCAGCTCCCTAGTAAGTGGGAGGGTGGCCACTGAAGCTTTCTTT. This sequence encodes CASSSLVSGRVATEAFF.

The chain carries TRBV18 and TRBJ1-1, with unresolved D. CDR1 and CDR2 (germline): KGHSH, LQKENI. The V end was cut by 2 bases, the J end by 2 bases, with 9 bases between. This CDR3 spans 14 amino acids. The CDR3 sequence is CASSPGVSNTEAFF. The CDR3 DNA follows: TGTGCCAGCTCACCAGGAGTCTCTAACACTGAAGCTTTCTTT.

This rearrangement joins TRBV7-9 to TRBJ1-1; possibly TRBD1 for D (6 bases). CDR1 is SEHNR and CDR2 is FQNEAQ in the germline V gene (reference sequence). The CDR3 has 14 residues. V lost 4 bases and J lost 8, with 17 bases in between. CDR3 residues: CASSSRGQRVEAFF. The CDR3 region has the DNA TGTGCCAGCAGCTCGCGCGGACAGCGAGTCGAAGCTTTCTTT.

The chain is built from TRBV28 and TRBJ1-2, with TRBD1 matching over 11 bases. Germline V gene lookup returns CDR1 MDHEN and CDR2 SYDVKM. The CDR3 is 15 amino acids. The J segment lost 7 bases and the V segment lost 5 bases, leaving 9 bases of the junction unmatched. The CDR3 spells CASSRTGTGGGGYTF. The DNA for the CDR3 is TGTGCCAGCAGTCGAACCGGGACAGGGGGAGGTGGCTACACCTTC.

The rearrangement joins TRBV5-4 to TRBJ2-3, with TRBD2 matching over 9 bases. J was trimmed by 6 bases and V by 3 bases; bases with no gene match: 8. CDR1 and CDR2 from the germline V gene are SGHNT and YYREEE (reference sequence). The CDR3 runs to 15 residues. The CDR3 region has the DNA TGTGCCAGCAGCTCCGGGACTAGCCTAAAGGATACGCAGTATTTT. It translates to CASSSGTSLKDTQYF.

CDR3 coding DNA: TGTGCCAGCAGTTTCATAGGGGCGCGTTTCGGGGAGCTGTTTTTT. This sequence encodes CASSFIGARFGELFF. V usage is TRBV27 and J usage is TRBJ2-2, with a tentative D call TRBD1 (5 bases). Looked up from germline, CDR1 is MNHEY and CDR2 is SMNVEV (reference sequence). The CDR3 length is 15 residues. Trimming removed 3 bases from V and 7 bases from J, with 15 bases in between.

This chain connects TRBV28 to TRBJ2-3; 8 nucleotides align to TRBD2. Germline V lookup: CDR1 MDHEN, CDR2 SYDVKM. With V trimmed by 5 bases and J by 2 bases, 9 bases remained unmatched. This CDR3 has 16 amino acids. The CDR3 sequence is CASSGSSGTNTDTQYF. The CDR3 nucleotides read TGTGCCAGCAGTGGGAGTAGCGGGACTAACACAGATACGCAGTATTTT.

V is TRBV5-1 and J is TRBJ1-1; perhaps TRBD1 as D (5 bases). The CDR3 contains 15 residues. The V gene lost 0 bases and the J gene lost 0 bases, with 9 bases spanning the gap. Germline V gene sequence: CDR1 SGHRS, CDR2 YFSETQ. The CDR3 region has the DNA TGCGCCAGCAGCTTGGGTAGGACACTGAACACTGAAGCTTTCTTT. It specifies CASSLGRTLNTEAFF.

The V call is TRBV11-2, the J call TRBJ2-7; TRBD2 matches at 12 bases. Germline CDR1 and CDR2: SGHAT and FQNNGV. The CDR3 is 14 residues long. V was clipped by 5 bases and J by 7 bases; unmatched bases: 6. Here the CDR3 DNA reads TGTGCCAGCAGCCCCAGTGGACTAGCGGGAGAGCAGTACTTC. Protein product: CASSPSGLAGEQYF.

The chain is built from TRBV4-1 and TRBJ2-7, with 9 positions matching TRBD1. The CDR3 length is 19 residues. Unmatched junction bases numbered 14, after V lost 0 bases and J lost 2 bases. Looked up from germline, CDR1 is MGHRA and CDR2 is YSYEKL. CDR3 region: CASSQDPIGPGTGTYEQYF. CDR3 bases: TGCGCCAGCAGCCAAGATCCCATAGGTCCCGGGACAGGGACCTACGAGCAGTACTTC.

The chain combines TRBV9 with TRBJ2-1; 7 nucleotides line up with TRBD1. Germline lookup yields CDR1 SGDLS and CDR2 YYNGEE. Unmatched junction bases numbered 19, after V lost 3 bases and J lost 10 bases. The CDR3 contains 17 residues. The CDR3 DNA sequence: TGTGCCAGCAGCGCAACCAGGACAGGACTTCGGCCGGGGGAGCAGTTCTTC. Protein product: CASSATRTGLRPGEQFF.

This clone was found once. The chain couples TRBV4-3 to TRBJ1-2, with D perhaps TRBD1 (5 bases). The CDR3 runs 15 residues. CDR1 and CDR2 from the germline V gene are LGHNA and YSLEER. Trimming cost V 1 base and J 4 bases, with 13 bases left between them. The CDR3 is CASSQGRGSGYGYTF. CDR3 coding DNA: TGCGCCAGCAGCCAAGGGAGGGGATCGGGCTATGGCTACACCTTC.

This chain links TRBV5-6 with TRBJ2-1; TRBD2 matches 15 bases. Trimming cost V 3 bases and J 3 bases; bases outside gene matches: 7. This CDR3 is built from 18 residues. Germline-derived CDR1 and CDR2 are SGHDT and YYEEEE. Here the CDR3 DNA reads TGTGCCAGCAGCTACGGACTAGCGGGAGGGCCGGTCTACAATGAGCAGTTCTTC. Protein: CASSYGLAGGPVYNEQFF.

This chain connects TRBV19 to TRBJ2-2; weak D call: TRBD1 (5 bases). The CDR3 has 13 residues. The V end was cut by 8 bases, the J end by 6 bases, with 13 bases between. Germline assignment: CDR1 LNHDA and CDR2 SQIVND (reference sequence). The CDR3 region has the DNA TGTGCCAGTGGGGCGACCAAGGCCGGGGAGCTGTTTTTT. It translates to CASGATKAGELFF.

J is TRBJ1-5 and V is TRBV6-5; D gene uncertain. V lost 0 bases to trimming and J lost 11 bases, with 14 bases between them. This CDR3 is 14 amino acids long. Germline V CDR1 and CDR2: MNHEY, SVGAGI. In DNA, the CDR3 is TGTGCCAGCAGTTACTCGATGGAGGCTGTGGCCCAGCATTTT. Translated: CASSYSMEAVAQHF.

V gene TRBV27 combines with J gene TRBJ2-2, with no clear D. Germline CDR1 and CDR2: MNHEY and SMNVEV (reference sequence). Trimming took 1 base from V and 1 from J, leaving 4 bases between them. The CDR3 contains 14 residues. As DNA, the CDR3 is TGTGCCAGCAGTTTATACAGGAACACCGGGGAGCTGTTTTTT. This sequence encodes CASSLYRNTGELFF.

This clone was observed once. The chain links TRBV6-1 to TRBJ1-1; D is ambiguous. In germline, CDR1 is MNHNS, CDR2 SASEGT. The CDR3 is 14 residues long. The V gene lost 1 base and the J gene lost 2 bases, with 8 bases spanning the gap. In nucleotides, the CDR3 is TGTGCCAGCAGTGAAGACAGCTTAAACACTGAAGCTTTCTTT. As protein: CASSEDSLNTEAFF.

The chain employs TRBV4-3 and TRBJ1-1; 7 positions agree with TRBD1. CDR3 length: 17 residues. Trimming removed 0 bases from V and 0 bases from J; junction bases left unmatched: 7. Germline lookup yields CDR1 LGHNA and CDR2 YSLEER. The CDR3 region is CASSQEPPTGMNTEAFF. In nucleotides, the CDR3 is TGCGCCAGCAGCCAAGAACCACCGACAGGGATGAACACTGAAGCTTTCTTT.

The rearrangement links TRBV11-1 to TRBJ2-7; 7 bases are a match to TRBD1. The CDR3 covers 15 residues. The trim removed 2 bases at V and 6 bases at J, leaving 10 bases unmatched. CDR1 is SGHAT and CDR2 is FQDESV in the germline V gene (reference sequence). CDR3 nucleotides: TGTGCCAGCAGCTTAATTGGGCAGACAGGGCCCGAGCAGTACTTC. It specifies CASSLIGQTGPEQYF.

This chain uses TRBV29-1 with TRBJ2-5, with 7 bases lining up with TRBD1. The V gene end was trimmed by 6 bases and the J gene end by 1 base; junction bases not matched to a gene: 8. The CDR3 is 14 residues long. Germline V gene data show CDR1 as SQVTM and CDR2 as ANQGSEA. CDR3 DNA sequence: TGCAGCGTAAGACCCAGGACAGGCCAAGAGACCCAGTACTTC. Protein: CSVRPRTGQETQYF.

The rearrangement joins TRBV11-2 to TRBJ1-1; D may be TRBD1 (5 bases). Trimming took off 5 bases at V and 7 bases at J, with 17 bases between the two ends. CDR1 is SGHAT, CDR2 FQNNGV, per germline. The CDR3 length is 14 residues. The CDR3 DNA follows: TGTGCCAGCAGCCCGCGGGACGGACCGGTTGAAGCTTTCTTT. Protein product: CASSPRDGPVEAFF.

The gene calls are TRBV24-1 and TRBJ2-1; 8 bases are shared with TRBD1. Trimming cost V 1 base and J 9 bases; bases outside gene matches: 4. This CDR3 is 14 amino acids long. The germline V gene encodes CDR1 KGHDR and CDR2 SFDVKD. The CDR3, as DNA: TGTGCCACCAGTGATTTTGGGCAGGGGGCTGAGCAGTTCTTC. It specifies CATSDFGQGAEQFF.

The chain recombines TRBV27 with TRBJ2-3; 11 bases line up with TRBD2. The CDR3 covers 20 residues. Trimming removed 6 bases from V and 2 bases from J; junction bases left unmatched: 19. Per the germline V gene, CDR1 is MNHEY and CDR2 is SMNVEV (reference sequence). Written as DNA, the CDR3 is TGTGCCAGCAGCACCCCGGGGACTAGCGGATCTTCTTTATTCACAGATACGCAGTATTTT. Amino acid sequence: CASSTPGTSGSSLFTDTQYF.

The genes are TRBV9 and TRBJ2-3; 15 bases align to TRBD2. The CDR3 has 18 residues. The V and J ends lost 3 bases and 4 bases, in that order; junction bases with no gene match: 9. CDR1 is SGDLS, CDR2 YYNGEE, per germline. CDR3 sequence reads: CASSAGGLAGGLPDTQYF. The CDR3 nucleotides read TGTGCCAGCAGCGCAGGAGGACTAGCGGGAGGGTTGCCAGATACGCAGTATTTT. Combining the CDR3 with reference TRBV9 and TRBJ2-3 gives the whole variable domain DSGVTQTPKHLITATGQRVTLRCSPRSGDLSVYWYQQSLDQGLQFLIQYYNGEERAKGNILERFSAQQFPDLHSELNLSSLELGDSALYFCASSAGGLAGGLPDTQYFGPGTRLTVL.